The T cell receptor beta chain under discussion was sequenced for a study of T cell responses to AZD1222 COVID-19 vaccine. Study outcomes and limitations: Reports indicate that nearly half of spike-specific TCRs are directed at unmutated variant regions.

Germline CDR1 is SQVTM and CDR2 is ANQGSEA. This CDR3 comprises 13 residues. TCRdb's table, derived via immunoSEQ multiplex PCR, lists solely in-frame clones and lacks some. This table has 160,000 or so clones, 80% to 95% appearing once. With respect to this clone: Its specificity is unknown. Germline and junction disagree at one end, which may indicate a read error.

This TCR derives from an adult in good health. V gene TRBV29-1 combines with J gene TRBJ1-2, with 12 bases matching TRBD1. The input for sequencing was peripheral blood, taken on day 0 of AZD1222 vaccination. The CDR3: CSSFSLSGTGGDF. For the CDR3, the DNA is TGCAGCTCATTCAGTCTGTCGGGGACAGGGGGCGACTTC.